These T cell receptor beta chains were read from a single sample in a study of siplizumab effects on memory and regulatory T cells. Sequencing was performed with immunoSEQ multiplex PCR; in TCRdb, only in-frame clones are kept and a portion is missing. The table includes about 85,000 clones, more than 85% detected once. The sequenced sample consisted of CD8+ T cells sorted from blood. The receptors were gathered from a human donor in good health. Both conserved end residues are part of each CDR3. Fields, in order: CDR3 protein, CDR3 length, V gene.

CDR3aa: CASSILVSGQSSYEQYF
len: 17
v_gene: TRBV27

CDR3aa: CASSARYTYEQYF
len: 13
v_gene: TRBV5-6

CDR3aa: CASSFGTGEYEQYF
len: 14
v_gene: TRBV11-2

CDR3aa: CASSSDRLARYPGYEQYF
len: 18
v_gene: TRBV7-9

CDR3aa: CASSIQRSYNNEQFF
len: 15
v_gene: TRBV19

CDR3aa: CAWSVLRSGTSGSELLLRNGIQYF
len: 24
v_gene: TRBV30

CDR3aa: CASQEQRQSHTDTQYF
len: 16
v_gene: TRBV2

CDR3aa: CASSQKTANTEAFF
len: 14
v_gene: TRBV4-1

CDR3aa: CASSQGTDYEQYF
len: 13
v_gene: TRBV7-9

CDR3aa: CASHSGAEAFF
len: 11
v_gene: TRBV6-5

CDR3aa: CASSAEQNTDTQYF
len: 14
v_gene: TRBV9

CDR3aa: CASSLGRALTLDTQYF
len: 16
v_gene: TRBV7-3

CDR3aa: CASSESGGGYGNQPQHF
len: 17
v_gene: TRBV25-1

CDR3aa: CASSPVADTQYF
len: 12
v_gene: TRBV7-9

CDR3aa: CASRLAAYTGELFF
len: 14
v_gene: TRBV27

CDR3aa: CASSVTGQGISGNTIYF
len: 17
v_gene: TRBV27